The clone carrying this TCR beta chain occurred once. What it binds is unknown. Use of 60 Vbeta and 13 Jbeta primers characterized the PCR. Sequenced by immunoSEQ multiplex PCR; TCRdb stores in-frame clones only, minus some. The table shows tens of thousands of clones, with around three quarters occurring only once. The germline V gene has CDR1 LNHDA and CDR2 SQIVND (reference sequence). This CDR3 is built from 15 residues. The V end was cut by 0 bases, the J end by 4 bases, with 10 bases between. The data are from a study of cytomegalovirus exposure and HLA in healthy donors. General study findings and limits: An observed cluster of highly shared sequence variants was recorded as a likely sequencing artifact.

The specimen was PBMCs. The clonotype was recovered from a woman aged 50 to 65 in good health and CMV-seropositive. The J gene is TRBJ1-5, the V gene TRBV19; no reliable D call. CDR3 in amino acids: CASSIDRGKNQPQHF. DNA of the CDR3: TGTGCCAGTAGTATAGATCGCGGAAAAAATCAGCCCCAGCATTTT.